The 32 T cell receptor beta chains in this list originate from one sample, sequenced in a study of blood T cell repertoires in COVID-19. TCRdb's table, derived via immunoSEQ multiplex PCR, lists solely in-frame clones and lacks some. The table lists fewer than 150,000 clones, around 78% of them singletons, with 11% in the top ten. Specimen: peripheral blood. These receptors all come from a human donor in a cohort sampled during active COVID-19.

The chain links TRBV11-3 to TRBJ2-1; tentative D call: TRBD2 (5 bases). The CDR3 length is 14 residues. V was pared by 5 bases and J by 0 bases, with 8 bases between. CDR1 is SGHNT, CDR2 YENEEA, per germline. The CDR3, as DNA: TGTGCCAGCAGCCGGACTTCCTCCTACAATGAGCAGTTCTTC. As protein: CASSRTSSYNEQFF.

The CDR3 is CASSFPGATNEKLFF. CDR3 bases: TGTGCCAGCAGCTTCCCAGGTGCAACTAATGAAAAACTGTTTTTT. The V call is TRBV7-9, the J call TRBJ1-4, with D hard to call. Trimming stripped 3 bases from V and 0 bases from J, with 8 bases between. CDR3 length: 15 residues. Germline V gene sequence: CDR1 SEHNR, CDR2 FQNEAQ (reference sequence).

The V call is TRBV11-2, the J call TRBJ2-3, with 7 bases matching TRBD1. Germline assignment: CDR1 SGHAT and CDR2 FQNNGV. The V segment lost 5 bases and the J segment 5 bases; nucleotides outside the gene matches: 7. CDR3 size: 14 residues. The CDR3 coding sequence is TGTGCCAGCAGCGTGACAGGGCGAGAAGATACGCAGTATTTT. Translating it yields CASSVTGREDTQYF.

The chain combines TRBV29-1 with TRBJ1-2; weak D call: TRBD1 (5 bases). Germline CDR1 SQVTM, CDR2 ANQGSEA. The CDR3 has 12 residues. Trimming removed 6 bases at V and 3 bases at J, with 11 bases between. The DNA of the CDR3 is TGCAGCGTGAAGACAGATTACTATGGCTACACCTTC. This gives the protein CSVKTDYYGYTF.

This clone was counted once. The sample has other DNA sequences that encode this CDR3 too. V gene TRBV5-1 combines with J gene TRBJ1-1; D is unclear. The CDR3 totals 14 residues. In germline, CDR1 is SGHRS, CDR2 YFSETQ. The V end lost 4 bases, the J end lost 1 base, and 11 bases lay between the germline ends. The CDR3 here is CASSPRPGNTEAFF. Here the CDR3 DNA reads TGCGCCAGCAGCCCCAGACCGGGGAACACTGAAGCTTTCTTT.

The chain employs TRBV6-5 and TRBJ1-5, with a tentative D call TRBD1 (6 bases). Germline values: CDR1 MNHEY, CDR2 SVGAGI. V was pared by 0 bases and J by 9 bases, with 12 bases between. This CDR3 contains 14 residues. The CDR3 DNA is TGTGCCAGCAGTTACTCGACAGGTTTTTGGCCCCAGCATTTT. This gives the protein CASSYSTGFWPQHF.

CDR3 amino acids: CASSQARGNTGELFF. Written as DNA, the CDR3 is TGTGCCAGCAGCCAAGCGCGGGGTAACACCGGGGAGCTGTTTTTT. The genes are TRBV14 and TRBJ2-2, with D tentatively TRBD2 (6 bases). Germline loops: CDR1 SGHDN, CDR2 FVKESK. The CDR3 has 15 amino acids. Trimming pared 1 base from V and 2 bases from J, leaving 8 bases between.

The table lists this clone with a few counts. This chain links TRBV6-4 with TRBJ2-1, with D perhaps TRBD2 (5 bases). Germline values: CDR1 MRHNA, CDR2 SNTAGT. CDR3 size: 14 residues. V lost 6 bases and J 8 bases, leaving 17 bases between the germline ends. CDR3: CASSLTRTGDEQFF. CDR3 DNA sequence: TGTGCCAGCAGCCTGACCAGGACTGGGGATGAGCAGTTCTTC.

The CDR3 sequence: CASSRDSSGTGELFF. The CDR3 DNA is TGCGCCAGCAGCAGGGACAGTTCGGGCACCGGGGAGCTGTTTTTT. The chain combines TRBV5-1 with TRBJ2-2, with 7 bases that match TRBD1. Trimming took 4 bases from V and 4 from J; bases not matched to a gene: 7. CDR1 is SGHRS, CDR2 YFSETQ, per germline. The length of the CDR3 is 15 residues.

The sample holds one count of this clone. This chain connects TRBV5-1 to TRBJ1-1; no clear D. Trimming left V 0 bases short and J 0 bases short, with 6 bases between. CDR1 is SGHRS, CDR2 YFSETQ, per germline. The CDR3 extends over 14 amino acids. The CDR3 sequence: CASSLGPVNTEAFF. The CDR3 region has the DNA TGCGCCAGCAGCTTGGGCCCGGTGAACACTGAAGCTTTCTTT.

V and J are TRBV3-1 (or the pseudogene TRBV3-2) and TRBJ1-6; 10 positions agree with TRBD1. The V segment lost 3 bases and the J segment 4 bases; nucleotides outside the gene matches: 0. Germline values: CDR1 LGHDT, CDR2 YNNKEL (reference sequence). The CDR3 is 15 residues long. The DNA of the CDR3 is TGTGCCAGCAGCCAGGGACAGGGGTATAATTCACCCCTCCACTTT. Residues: CASSQGQGYNSPLHF.

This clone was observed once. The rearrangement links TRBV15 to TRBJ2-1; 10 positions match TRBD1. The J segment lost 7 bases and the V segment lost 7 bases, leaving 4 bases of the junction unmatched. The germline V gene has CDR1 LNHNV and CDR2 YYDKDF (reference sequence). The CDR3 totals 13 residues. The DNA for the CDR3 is TGTGCCACCAACCCGGGACAGGGGAATGAGCAGTTCTTC. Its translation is CATNPGQGNEQFF.

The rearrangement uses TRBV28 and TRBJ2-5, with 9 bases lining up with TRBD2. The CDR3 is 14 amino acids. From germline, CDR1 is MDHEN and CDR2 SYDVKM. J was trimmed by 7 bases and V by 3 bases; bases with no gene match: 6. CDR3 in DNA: TGTGCCAGCAGTTTCCCACTAGCGGGCCGGACCCAGTACTTC. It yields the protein CASSFPLAGRTQYF. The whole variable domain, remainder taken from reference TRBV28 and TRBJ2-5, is DVKVTQSSRYLVKRTGEKVFLECVQDMDHENMFWYRQDPGLGLRLIYFSYDVKMKEKGDIPEGYSVSREKKERFSLILESASTNQTSMYLCASSFPLAGRTQYFGPGTRLLVL.

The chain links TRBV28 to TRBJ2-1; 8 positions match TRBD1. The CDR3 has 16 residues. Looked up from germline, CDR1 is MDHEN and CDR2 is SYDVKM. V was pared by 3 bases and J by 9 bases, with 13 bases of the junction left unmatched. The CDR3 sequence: CASSLTTVQGAGEQFF. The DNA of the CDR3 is TGTGCCAGCAGTTTGACCACAGTCCAGGGGGCGGGTGAGCAGTTCTTC.

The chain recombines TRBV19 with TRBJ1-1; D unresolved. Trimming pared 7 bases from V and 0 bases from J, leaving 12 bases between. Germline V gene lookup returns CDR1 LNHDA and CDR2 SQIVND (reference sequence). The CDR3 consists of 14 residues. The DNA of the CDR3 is TGTGCCAGTACCGAGGGATTGATGAACACTGAAGCTTTCTTT. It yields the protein CASTEGLMNTEAFF.

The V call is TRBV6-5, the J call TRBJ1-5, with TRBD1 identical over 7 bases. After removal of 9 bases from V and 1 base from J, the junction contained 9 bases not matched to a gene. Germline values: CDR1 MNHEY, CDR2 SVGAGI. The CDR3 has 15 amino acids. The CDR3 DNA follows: TGTGCCAGTCGCCCAGGGGGGTCGAGCAATCAGCCCCAGCATTTT. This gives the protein CASRPGGSSNQPQHF.

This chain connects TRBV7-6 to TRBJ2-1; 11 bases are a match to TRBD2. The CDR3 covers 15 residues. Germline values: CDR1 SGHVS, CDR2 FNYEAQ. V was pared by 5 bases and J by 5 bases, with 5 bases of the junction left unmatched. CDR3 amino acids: CASSPRLAGNNEQFF. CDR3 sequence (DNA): TGTGCCAGCAGCCCCCGACTAGCGGGAAACAATGAGCAGTTCTTC.

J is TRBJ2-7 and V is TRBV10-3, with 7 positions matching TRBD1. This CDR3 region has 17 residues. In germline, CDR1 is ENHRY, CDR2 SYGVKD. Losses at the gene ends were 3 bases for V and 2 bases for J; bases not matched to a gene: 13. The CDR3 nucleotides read TGTGCCATCAGTGACCCACCGGGGACAGACGTTACCTACGAGCAGTACTTC. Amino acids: CAISDPPGTDVTYEQYF.

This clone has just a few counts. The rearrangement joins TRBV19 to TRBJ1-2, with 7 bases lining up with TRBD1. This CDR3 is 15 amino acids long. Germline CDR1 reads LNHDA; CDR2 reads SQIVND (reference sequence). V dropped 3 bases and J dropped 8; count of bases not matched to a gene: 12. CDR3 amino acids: CASSMEGARGRGYTF. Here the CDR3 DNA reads TGTGCCAGTAGTATGGAGGGGGCGCGCGGCCGCGGCTACACCTTC. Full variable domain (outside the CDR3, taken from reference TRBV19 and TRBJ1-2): DGGITQSPKYLFRKEGQNVTLSCEQNLNHDAMYWYRQDPGQGLRLIYYSQIVNDFQKGDIAEGYSVSREKKESFPLTVTSAQKNPTAFYLCASSMEGARGRGYTFGSGTRLTVV.

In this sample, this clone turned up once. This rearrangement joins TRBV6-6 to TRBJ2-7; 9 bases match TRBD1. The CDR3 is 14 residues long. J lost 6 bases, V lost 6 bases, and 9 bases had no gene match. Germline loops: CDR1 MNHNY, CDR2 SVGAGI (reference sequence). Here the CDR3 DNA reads TGTGCCAGCAGCTTGACAGGGGGGCCCGGCGAGCAGTACTTC. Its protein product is CASSLTGGPGEQYF.

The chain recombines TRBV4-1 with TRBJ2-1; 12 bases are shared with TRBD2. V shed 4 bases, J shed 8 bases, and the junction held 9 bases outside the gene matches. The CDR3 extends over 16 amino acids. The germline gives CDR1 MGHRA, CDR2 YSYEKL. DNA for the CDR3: TGCGCCAGCAGCCCGTTGACTAGCGGGGGTAACGATGAGCAGTTCTTC. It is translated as CASSPLTSGGNDEQFF.

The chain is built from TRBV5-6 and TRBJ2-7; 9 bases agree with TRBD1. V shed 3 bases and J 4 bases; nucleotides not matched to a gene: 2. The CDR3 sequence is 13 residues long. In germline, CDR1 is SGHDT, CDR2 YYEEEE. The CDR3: CASSYDRGYEQYF. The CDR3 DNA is TGTGCCAGCAGCTACGACAGGGGGTACGAGCAGTACTTC.

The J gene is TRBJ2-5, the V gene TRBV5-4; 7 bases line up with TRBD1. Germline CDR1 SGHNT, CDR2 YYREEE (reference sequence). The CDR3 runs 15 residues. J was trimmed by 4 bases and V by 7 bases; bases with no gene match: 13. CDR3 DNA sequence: TGTGCCAGCGGATCCAACAGGGGTGGGCTAGAGACCCAGTACTTC. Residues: CASGSNRGGLETQYF.

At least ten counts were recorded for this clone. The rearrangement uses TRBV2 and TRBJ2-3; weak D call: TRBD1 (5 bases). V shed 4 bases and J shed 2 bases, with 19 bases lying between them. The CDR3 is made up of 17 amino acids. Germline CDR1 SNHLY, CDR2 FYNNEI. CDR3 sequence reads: CASSARAWTVLTDTQYF. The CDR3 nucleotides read TGTGCCAGCAGTGCCAGGGCCTGGACGGTCCTCACAGATACGCAGTATTTT. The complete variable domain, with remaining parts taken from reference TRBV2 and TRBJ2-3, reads EPEVTQTPSHQVTQMGQEVILRCVPISNHLYFYWYRQILGQKVEFLVSFYNNEISEKSEIFDDQFSVERPDGSNFTLKIRSTKLEDSAMYFCASSARAWTVLTDTQYFGPGTRLTVL.

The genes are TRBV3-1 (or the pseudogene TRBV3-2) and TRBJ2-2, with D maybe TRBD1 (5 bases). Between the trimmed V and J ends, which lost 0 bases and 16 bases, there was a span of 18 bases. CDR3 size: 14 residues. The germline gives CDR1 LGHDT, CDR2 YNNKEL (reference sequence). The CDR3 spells CASSQDLGAVGRFF. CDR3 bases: TGTGCCAGCAGCCAAGATTTAGGGGCGGTTGGTAGGTTTTTT.

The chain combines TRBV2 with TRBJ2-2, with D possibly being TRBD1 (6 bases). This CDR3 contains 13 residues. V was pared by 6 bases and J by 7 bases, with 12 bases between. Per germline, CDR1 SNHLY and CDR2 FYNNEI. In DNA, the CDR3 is TGTGCCAGCAGCCGCCAGGGGATCGGGGAGCTGTTTTTT. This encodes CASSRQGIGELFF.

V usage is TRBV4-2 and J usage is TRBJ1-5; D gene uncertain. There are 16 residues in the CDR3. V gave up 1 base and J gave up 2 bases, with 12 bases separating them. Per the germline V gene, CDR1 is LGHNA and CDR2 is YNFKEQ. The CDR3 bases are TGTGCCAGCAGCCAAGGTCAGCCTCTAGGCAATCAGCCCCAGCATTTT. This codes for CASSQGQPLGNQPQHF.

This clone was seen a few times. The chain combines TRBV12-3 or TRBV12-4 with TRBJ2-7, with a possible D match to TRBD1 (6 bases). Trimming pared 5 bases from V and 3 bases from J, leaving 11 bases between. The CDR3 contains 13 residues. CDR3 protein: CASSPGTLYEQYF. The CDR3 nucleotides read TGTGCCAGCAGTCCCGGGACACTCTACGAGCAGTACTTC.

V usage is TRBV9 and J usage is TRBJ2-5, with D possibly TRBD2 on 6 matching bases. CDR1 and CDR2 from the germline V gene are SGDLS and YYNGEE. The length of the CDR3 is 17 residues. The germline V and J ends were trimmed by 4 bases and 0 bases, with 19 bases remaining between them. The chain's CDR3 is CASSPGGIAEYQETQYF. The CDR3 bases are TGTGCCAGCAGCCCCGGCGGAATAGCGGAGTACCAAGAGACCCAGTACTTC.

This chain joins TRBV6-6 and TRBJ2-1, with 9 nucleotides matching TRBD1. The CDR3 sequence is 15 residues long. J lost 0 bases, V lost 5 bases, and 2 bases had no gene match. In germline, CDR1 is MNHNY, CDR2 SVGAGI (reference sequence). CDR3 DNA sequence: TGTGCCAGCAGTGAGACAGGGGGCTCCTACAATGAGCAGTTCTTC. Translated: CASSETGGSYNEQFF.

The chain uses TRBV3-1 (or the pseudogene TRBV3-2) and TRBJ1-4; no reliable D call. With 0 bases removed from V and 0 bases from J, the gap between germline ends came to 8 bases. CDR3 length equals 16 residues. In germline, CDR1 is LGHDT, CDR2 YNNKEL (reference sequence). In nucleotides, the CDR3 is TGTGCCAGCAGCCAAGATCCAGATCCAACTAATGAAAAACTGTTTTTT. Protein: CASSQDPDPTNEKLFF.

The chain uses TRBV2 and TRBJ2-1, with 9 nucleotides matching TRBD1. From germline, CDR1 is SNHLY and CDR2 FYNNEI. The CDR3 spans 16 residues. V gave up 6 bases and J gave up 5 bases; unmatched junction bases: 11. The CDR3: CASSKIGTGIDNEQFF. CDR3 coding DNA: TGTGCCAGCAGCAAAATAGGGACAGGGATCGACAATGAGCAGTTCTTC.